This T cell receptor beta chain was captured by sequencing in a study of blood T cell repertoires in COVID-19. The study recruited people aged roughly 18 to 95 years across some 23 US areas. The V and J ends lost 2 bases and 4 bases, in that order; junction bases with no gene match: 8. The germline CDR1 and CDR2 sequences are SGHTA and FQGTGA. The CDR3 spans 16 residues. Sequenced by immunoSEQ multiplex PCR; TCRdb stores in-frame clones only, minus some. Among about 200,000 clones, 65% to 90% were seen once, and the ten largest hold about 4%. This receptor was taken from a woman aged 25 to 39 who had been exposed to COVID-19. The sample consisted of PBMCs or T cells enriched from blood (not recorded which). This rearrangement joins TRBV7-3 to TRBJ2-5, with 9 positions matching TRBD1. CDR3 coding DNA: TGTGCCAGCAGCTTATCCGGCCAGGGACAGGGAGAGACCCAGTACTTC. Translation: CASSLSGQGQGETQYF.